A single sample is the source of the 17 T cell receptor beta chains below, sequenced in a study of shared clonotypes between healthy human individuals. Assay: immunoSEQ multiplex PCR; the TCRdb copy retains only in-frame clones and omits some. The sample shows some 1.4 million clones, around 97% of them seen only once. The sample taken for sequencing was naive CD4+ T cells sorted from blood. Subset given: CD45RA+ positively selected. The receptors derive from a young man in good health.

This clone was observed once. The chain uses TRBV6-1 and TRBJ2-7; TRBD1 might be the D (5 bases). This CDR3 has 16 amino acids. The V gene's germline CDR1 is MNHNS and CDR2 SASEGT. Trimming took off 4 bases at V and 0 bases at J, with 16 bases between the two ends. The CDR3 DNA is TGTGCCAGCAGTGTATTAGGGGCGACGAGCTCCTACGAGCAGTACTTC. Its protein product is CASSVLGATSSYEQYF.

The V call is TRBV5-1, the J call TRBJ2-7, with TRBD2 matching over 10 bases. There are 14 residues in the CDR3. J gave up 7 bases and V 2 bases, and 6 bases lay outside the gene matches. Germline V gives CDR1 SGHRS, CDR2 YFSETQ. The CDR3 nucleotides are TGCGCCAGCAGCTTTGGACTAGCGGACGGTGAGCAGTACTTC. Translation gives CASSFGLADGEQYF.

This chain uses TRBV5-8 with TRBJ1-5, with D unresolved. Germline CDR1 reads SGHTS; CDR2 reads YDEGEE. CDR3 size: 16 residues. V lost 2 bases and J lost 0, with 12 bases in between. The CDR3 DNA reads TGTGCCAGCAGCTTCCTCCAGAGCTTTAGCAATCAGCCCCAGCATTTT. Residues: CASSFLQSFSNQPQHF. The whole variable domain, filled in from reference TRBV5-8 and TRBJ1-5, reads EAGVTQSPTHLIKTRGQQATLRCSPISGHTSVYWYQQALGLGLQFLLWYDEGEERNRGNFPPRFSGRQFPNYSSELNVNALELEDSALYLCASSFLQSFSNQPQHFGDGTRLSIL.

V is TRBV6-1 and J is TRBJ1-5, with 7 bases aligning to TRBD1. Unmatched junction bases numbered 8, after V lost 0 bases and J lost 9 bases. Per germline, CDR1 MNHNS and CDR2 SASEGT. The CDR3 totals 15 residues. The CDR3 nucleotides read TGTGCCAGCAGTGAAGCGGGAACAGGGGTTGCGCCCCAGCATTTT. Its protein product is CASSEAGTGVAPQHF.

This chain links TRBV19 with TRBJ2-3; D unclear. CDR1 LNHDA and CDR2 SQIVND come from the germline V gene (reference sequence). The CDR3 contains 15 residues. V shed 1 base and J shed 1 base, with 9 bases lying between them. CDR3 nucleotides: TGTGCCAGTAGTATAGGTCTGGTGGGCACAGATACGCAGTATTTT. It encodes CASSIGLVGTDTQYF.

This chain uses TRBV5-4 with TRBJ2-3, with a tentative D call TRBD1 (5 bases). The germline V gene encodes CDR1 SGHNT and CDR2 YYREEE (reference sequence). Trimming shortened V by 4 bases and J by 1 base, and 13 bases separated the two germline ends. The CDR3 has 15 amino acids. The CDR3 nucleotides read TGTGCCAGCAGCAGCAGGGCGGCCGGCACAGATACGCAGTATTTT. This gives the protein CASSSRAAGTDTQYF.

This sequence joins TRBV4-1 and TRBJ1-2; perhaps TRBD1 as D (6 bases). Germline assignment: CDR1 MGHRA and CDR2 YSYEKL. The V end was cut by 0 bases, the J end by 3 bases, with 11 bases between. The CDR3 extends over 15 amino acids. CDR3 in DNA: TGCGCCAGCAGCCAAGATCCACAGGGACACTATGGCTACACCTTC. Translating it yields CASSQDPQGHYGYTF.

J is TRBJ1-5 and V is TRBV6-1; maybe TRBD1 (6 bases). Trimming took 7 bases from V and 0 from J, leaving 10 bases between them. Germline values: CDR1 MNHNS, CDR2 SASEGT. The CDR3 consists of 14 residues. CDR3 region: CASMGGNSNQPQHF. The CDR3 nucleotides are TGTGCCAGCATGGGGGGCAATAGCAATCAGCCCCAGCATTTT.

On this clone itself: The sample has other DNA sequences that encode this CDR3 too. This rearrangement joins TRBV7-2 to TRBJ2-7; 8 bases match TRBD1. V gave up 1 base and J gave up 0 bases; unmatched junction bases: 2. CDR1 and CDR2 from the germline V gene are SGHTA and FQGNSA. This CDR3 is built from 15 residues. The DNA of the CDR3 is TGTGCCAGCAGCTTAGTGCAGGGGGCCTCCTACGAGCAGTACTTC. It yields the protein CASSLVQGASYEQYF. Combining the CDR3 with reference TRBV7-2 and TRBJ2-7 gives the whole variable domain GAGVSQSPSNKVTEKGKDVELRCDPISGHTALYWYRQSLGQGLEFLIYFQGNSAPDKSGLPSDRFSAERTGGSVSTLTIQRTQQEDSAVYLCASSLVQGASYEQYFGPGTRLTVT.

The J gene is TRBJ2-7, the V gene TRBV19; 12 positions match TRBD2. V lost 6 bases, J lost 6 bases, and 21 bases stayed unmatched. CDR1 LNHDA and CDR2 SQIVND come from the germline V gene (reference sequence). CDR3 length: 19 amino acids. CDR3 region: CASSKSATILTSGRLEQYF. The CDR3 DNA is TGTGCCAGTAGCAAATCAGCGACGATCTTGACTAGCGGGAGACTCGAGCAGTACTTC. The full variable domain, in which reference TRBV19 and TRBJ2-7 provide the parts outside the CDR3, is DGGITQSPKYLFRKEGQNVTLSCEQNLNHDAMYWYRQDPGQGLRLIYYSQIVNDFQKGDIAEGYSVSREKKESFPLTVTSAQKNPTAFYLCASSKSATILTSGRLEQYFGPGTRLTVT.

The chain joins TRBV21-1 to TRBJ2-2; no DNA check was done on the table's D call, TRBD2. TRBV21-1 corresponds to a pseudogene. This CDR3 spans 22 amino acids. CDR3 loop: CASSKLVGTSGHLRANTGELFF. CDR3 in DNA: TGTGCCAGCAGCAAACTTGTGGGGACTAGCGGGCACTTACGGGCGAACACCGGGGAGCTGTTTTTT.

This clone appeared once. This chain connects TRBV6-1 to TRBJ2-7; D is tentatively TRBD1 or TRBD2 (5 bases each). Trimming took 8 bases from V and 2 from J, leaving 13 bases between them. Germline-derived CDR1 and CDR2 are MNHNS and SASEGT. The CDR3 consists of 13 residues. The CDR3 here is CASGTAAAYEQYF. The DNA of the CDR3 is TGTGCCAGCGGGACGGCGGCTGCCTACGAGCAGTACTTC.

This chain joins TRBV5-4 and TRBJ2-7; TRBD2 matches 11 bases. CDR1 is SGHNT, CDR2 YYREEE, per germline (reference sequence). The CDR3 extends over 15 amino acids. J lost 5 bases, V lost 4 bases, and 8 bases had no gene match. The CDR3 DNA sequence: TGTGCCAGCAGCGAAACTAGCGGGAGTTCCCACGAGCAGTACTTC. Amino acid sequence: CASSETSGSSHEQYF.

The J gene is TRBJ2-1, the V gene TRBV7-9; 11 bases line up with TRBD2. Trimming removed 3 bases from V and 3 bases from J; junction bases left unmatched: 10. This CDR3 has 18 residues. Germline V gene lookup returns CDR1 SEHNR and CDR2 FQNEAQ (reference sequence). The CDR3, as DNA: TGTGCCAGCAGCTTTTATCCCCCGGGACTAGCGGTCTACAATGAGCAGTTCTTC. Its translation is CASSFYPPGLAVYNEQFF.

The chain links TRBV2 to TRBJ2-3, with D unclear. Germline V lookup: CDR1 SNHLY, CDR2 FYNNEI. The germline V and J ends were trimmed by 8 bases and 5 bases, with 14 bases remaining between them. CDR3 length: 13 amino acids. DNA for the CDR3: TGTGCCAGCGAGCTAGACGCCCGAGATACGCAGTATTTT. It specifies CASELDARDTQYF. Variable domain in full (rest from reference TRBV2 and TRBJ2-3): EPEVTQTPSHQVTQMGQEVILRCVPISNHLYFYWYRQILGQKVEFLVSFYNNEISEKSEIFDDQFSVERPDGSNFTLKIRSTKLEDSAMYFCASELDARDTQYFGPGTRLTVL.

The chain combines TRBV9 with TRBJ2-2, with TRBD2 matching over 11 bases. Germline CDR1 is SGDLS and CDR2 is YYNGEE. This CDR3 has 15 residues. V shed 3 bases and J 7 bases; nucleotides not matched to a gene: 5. The CDR3 spells CASSGSGRGGGELFF. The CDR3 nucleotides are TGTGCCAGCAGCGGTAGCGGGAGGGGTGGCGGGGAGCTGTTTTTT.

The chain has TRBV12-5 and TRBJ2-1; possibly TRBD2 for D (5 bases). The length of the CDR3 is 13 residues. Germline-derived CDR1 and CDR2 are LGHNT and FRNRAP. The V and J ends lost 2 bases and 9 bases respectively, with 11 bases between them. In DNA, the CDR3 is TGTGCTAGTGGTTTGTTCGGCGGAGGTGAGCAGTTCTTC. Translated, it gives CASGLFGGGEQFF.